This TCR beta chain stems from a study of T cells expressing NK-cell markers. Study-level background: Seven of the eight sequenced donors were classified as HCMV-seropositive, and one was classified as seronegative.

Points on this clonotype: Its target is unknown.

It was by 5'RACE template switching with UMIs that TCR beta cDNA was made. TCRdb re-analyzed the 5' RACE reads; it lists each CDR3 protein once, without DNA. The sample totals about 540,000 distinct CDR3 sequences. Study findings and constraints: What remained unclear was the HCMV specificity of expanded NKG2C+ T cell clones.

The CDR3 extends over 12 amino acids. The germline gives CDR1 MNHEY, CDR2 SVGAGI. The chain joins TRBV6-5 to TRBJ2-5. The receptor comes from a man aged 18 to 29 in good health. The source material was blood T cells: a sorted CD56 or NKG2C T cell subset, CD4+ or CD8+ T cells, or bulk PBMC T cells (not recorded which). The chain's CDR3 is CASSYSRETQYF.